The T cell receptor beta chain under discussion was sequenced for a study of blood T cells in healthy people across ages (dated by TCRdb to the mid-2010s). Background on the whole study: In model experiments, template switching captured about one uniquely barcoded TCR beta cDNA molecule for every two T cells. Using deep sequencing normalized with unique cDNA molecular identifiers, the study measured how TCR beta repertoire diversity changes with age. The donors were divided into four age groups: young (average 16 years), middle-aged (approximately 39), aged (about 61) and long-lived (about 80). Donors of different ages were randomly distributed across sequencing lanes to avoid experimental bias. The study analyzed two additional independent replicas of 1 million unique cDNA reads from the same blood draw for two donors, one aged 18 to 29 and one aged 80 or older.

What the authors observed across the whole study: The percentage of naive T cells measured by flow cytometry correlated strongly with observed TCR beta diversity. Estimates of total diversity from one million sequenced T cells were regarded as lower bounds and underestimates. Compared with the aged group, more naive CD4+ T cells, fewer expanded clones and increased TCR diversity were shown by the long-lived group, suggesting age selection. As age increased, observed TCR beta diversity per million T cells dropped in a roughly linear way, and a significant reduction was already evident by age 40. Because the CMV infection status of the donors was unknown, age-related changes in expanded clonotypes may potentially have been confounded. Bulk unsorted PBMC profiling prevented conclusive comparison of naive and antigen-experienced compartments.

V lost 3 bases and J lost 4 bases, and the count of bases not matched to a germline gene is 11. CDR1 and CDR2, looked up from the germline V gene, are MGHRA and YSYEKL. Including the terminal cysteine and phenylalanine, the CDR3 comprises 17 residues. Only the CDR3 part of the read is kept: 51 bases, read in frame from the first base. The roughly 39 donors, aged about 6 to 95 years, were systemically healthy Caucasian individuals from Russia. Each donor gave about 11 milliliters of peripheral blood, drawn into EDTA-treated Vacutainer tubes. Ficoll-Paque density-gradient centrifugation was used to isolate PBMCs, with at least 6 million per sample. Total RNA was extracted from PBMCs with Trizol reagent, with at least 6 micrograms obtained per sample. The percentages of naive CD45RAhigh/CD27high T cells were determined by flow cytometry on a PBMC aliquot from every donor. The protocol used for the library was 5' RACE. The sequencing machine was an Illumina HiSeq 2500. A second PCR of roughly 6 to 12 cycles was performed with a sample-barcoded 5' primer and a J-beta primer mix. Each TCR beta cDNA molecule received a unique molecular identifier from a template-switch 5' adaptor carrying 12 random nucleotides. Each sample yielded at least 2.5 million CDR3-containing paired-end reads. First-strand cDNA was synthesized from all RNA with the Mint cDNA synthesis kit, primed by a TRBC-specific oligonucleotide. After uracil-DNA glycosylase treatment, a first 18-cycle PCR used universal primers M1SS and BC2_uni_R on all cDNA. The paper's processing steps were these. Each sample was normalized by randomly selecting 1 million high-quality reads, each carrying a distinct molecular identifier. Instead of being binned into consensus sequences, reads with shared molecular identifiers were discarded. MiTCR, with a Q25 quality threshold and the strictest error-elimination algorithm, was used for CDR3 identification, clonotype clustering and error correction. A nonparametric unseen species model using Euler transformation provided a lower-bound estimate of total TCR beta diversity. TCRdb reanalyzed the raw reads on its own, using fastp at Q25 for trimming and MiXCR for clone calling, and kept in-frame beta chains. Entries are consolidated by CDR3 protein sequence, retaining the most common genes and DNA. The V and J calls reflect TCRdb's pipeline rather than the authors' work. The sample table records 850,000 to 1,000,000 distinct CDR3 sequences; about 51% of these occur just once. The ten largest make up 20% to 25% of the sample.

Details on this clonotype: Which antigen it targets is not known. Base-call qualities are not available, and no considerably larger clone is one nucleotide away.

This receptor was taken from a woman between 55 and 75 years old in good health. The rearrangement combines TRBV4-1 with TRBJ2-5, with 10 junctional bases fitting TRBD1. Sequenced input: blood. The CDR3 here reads CASSQGQGSYAGETQYF. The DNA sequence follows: TGCGCCAGCAGCCAGGGACAGGGGTCTTATGCGGGAGAGACCCAGTACTTC.